Detailed here is one TCR beta chain. CDR1 is LNHDA and CDR2 is SQIVND in the germline V gene (reference sequence). The CDR3 contains 16 residues. The germline V and J ends were trimmed by 2 bases and 0 bases, with 10 bases remaining between them. Nashville, Tennessee was home to all donors, who were Caucasian adults. This entry comes from a study of shared clonotypes between healthy human individuals. Overall study context: Aged between 18 and 49, the donors were a couple of women and three men.

Unsorted PBMC DNA underwent sequencing on ten immunoSEQ deep assay plates. Sequencing was performed with immunoSEQ multiplex PCR; in TCRdb, only in-frame clones are kept and a portion is missing. The sample carries some 530,000 clones, about 85% recorded once. The sequence came from a middle-aged woman in good health. Some clones in this sample may be carry-over from other donors' samples. Material: PBMCs. This chain uses TRBV19 with TRBJ2-2, with D perhaps matching TRBD1 or TRBD2 (6 bases each). CDR3 nucleotide sequence: TGTGCCAGTAGTATAAACGGGGGCGCGAACACCGGGGAGCTGTTTTTT. Translation gives CASSINGGANTGELFF. Using reference TRBV19 and TRBJ2-2 for the parts outside the CDR3, the full variable domain is DGGITQSPKYLFRKEGQNVTLSCEQNLNHDAMYWYRQDPGQGLRLIYYSQIVNDFQKGDIAEGYSVSREKKESFPLTVTSAQKNPTAFYLCASSINGGANTGELFFGEGSRLTVL.